This passage covers 29 T cell receptor beta chains from one sample sequenced in a study of blood T cell repertoires in COVID-19. Profiled with immunoSEQ multiplex PCR; TCRdb holds only in-frame clones, not every one. Altogether around 170,000 clones are present, roughly 90% being singletons, with the ten largest covering approximately 0.48%. Sequences were obtained from peripheral blood. All receptors derive from a man over 45 with acute or convalescent COVID-19.

This clone occurred once. The chain is built from TRBV5-4 and TRBJ2-3; TRBD1 agrees at 11 bases. The J segment lost 5 bases and the V segment lost 3 bases, leaving 2 bases of the junction unmatched. The CDR3 runs to 14 residues. CDR1 and CDR2 (germline): SGHNT, YYREEE (reference sequence). The CDR3 protein is CASSSGQGVDTQYF. The CDR3 coding sequence is TGTGCCAGCAGCTCGGGACAGGGGGTAGATACGCAGTATTTT.

V is TRBV29-1 and J is TRBJ2-2, with 13 nucleotides matching TRBD2. The CDR3 extends over 16 amino acids. Germline-derived CDR1 and CDR2 are SQVTM and ANQGSEA. Unmatched junction bases numbered 0, after V lost 1 base and J lost 1 base. The CDR3 sequence: CSVEGLAGGNTGELFF. CDR3 coding DNA: TGCAGCGTTGAAGGACTAGCGGGAGGGAACACCGGGGAGCTGTTTTTT.

Only one count was recorded for this clone. The chain combines TRBV5-6 with TRBJ2-1, with D perhaps TRBD2 (6 bases). V was clipped by 2 bases and J by 4 bases, with 16 bases between them. Germline V gene sequence: CDR1 SGHDT, CDR2 YYEEEE. This CDR3 spans 16 amino acids. The CDR3 sequence is CASSLDLSGEYNEQFF. The DNA of the CDR3 is TGTGCCAGCAGCTTAGATCTTAGCGGAGAGTACAATGAGCAGTTCTTC.

The gene calls are TRBV18 and TRBJ1-1, with D possibly TRBD1 on 5 matching bases. The CDR3 is 14 amino acids. V was shortened by 6 bases and J by 3 bases, with 14 bases between the two germline ends. In germline, CDR1 is KGHSH, CDR2 LQKENI. The CDR3 spells CASSLQGSDTEAFF. The CDR3 bases are TGTGCCAGCTCTCTTCAGGGATCGGACACTGAAGCTTTCTTT.

The rearrangement links TRBV29-1 to TRBJ2-3; 7 positions agree with TRBD1. From germline, CDR1 is SQVTM and CDR2 ANQGSEA. The CDR3 contains 14 residues. V lost 8 bases to trimming and J lost 2 bases; unmatched junction nucleotides: 10. The CDR3 DNA is TGCAGCACTCCCGGGACAGATAACACAGATACGCAGTATTTT. Amino acid sequence: CSTPGTDNTDTQYF.

This clone appeared a few times. The V call is TRBV9, the J call TRBJ2-1; 10 nucleotides match TRBD1. This CDR3 has 14 amino acids. Germline values: CDR1 SGDLS, CDR2 YYNGEE. With 2 bases clipped from V and 10 bases from J, the junction kept 6 bases outside the gene matches. The CDR3 here is CASSVAGQGTEQFF. The CDR3 DNA follows: TGTGCCAGCAGCGTTGCGGGACAGGGGACCGAGCAGTTCTTC.

The chain is built from TRBV28 and TRBJ1-5; a weak D match, TRBD1 (6 bases). Germline lookup yields CDR1 MDHEN and CDR2 SYDVKM. V was cut by 8 bases and J by 0 bases, with 14 bases left in between. This CDR3 spans 15 amino acids. The DNA of the CDR3 is TGTGCCAGCGGATATTCAGGGGATAGCAATCAGCCCCAGCATTTT. Amino acid sequence: CASGYSGDSNQPQHF.

The V and J genes are TRBV28 and TRBJ1-1, with unresolved D. This CDR3 region has 11 residues. V was cut by 6 bases and J by 10 bases, with 12 bases left in between. Germline CDR1 and CDR2: MDHEN and SYDVKM. The CDR3 loop is CASRTGEGAFF. In nucleotides, the CDR3 is TGTGCCAGCAGGACGGGAGAAGGAGCTTTCTTT.

Here the CDR3 reads CASSRDRGQYGNEQFF. The CDR3, as DNA: TGTGCCAGTAGTAGGGACAGGGGGCAATACGGTAATGAGCAGTTCTTC. The rearrangement links TRBV19 to TRBJ2-1; 12 bases line up with TRBD1. Germline CDR1 LNHDA, CDR2 SQIVND (reference sequence). This CDR3 is 16 amino acids long. V shed 4 bases and J 7 bases; nucleotides not matched to a gene: 8.

The genes are TRBV27 and TRBJ1-2; 9 positions match TRBD1. The CDR3 contains 15 residues. The junction had 8 bases not matched to a gene; V was cut back by 6 bases and J by 3 bases. Germline loops: CDR1 MNHEY, CDR2 SMNVEV (reference sequence). The CDR3 DNA reads as TGTGCCAGCAGGTCGCCGGGGGACAGGGACTATGGCTACACCTTC. It specifies CASRSPGDRDYGYTF.

The rearrangement joins TRBV27 to TRBJ2-5; the match to TRBD2 covers 8 bases. Germline trimming cut 5 bases from V and 5 bases from J; bases unmatched to any gene: 4. CDR1 and CDR2 (germline): MNHEY, SMNVEV (reference sequence). The CDR3 has 13 residues. The CDR3 nucleotides are TGTGCCAGCAGTGTCAAGCGGGAGGAGACCCAGTACTTC. Protein: CASSVKREETQYF.

CDR3 nucleotides: TGCGCCAGTCGGACAGCCCAAGAGACCCAGTACTTC. It encodes CASRTAQETQYF. The chain uses TRBV5-1 and TRBJ2-5, with D possibly matching TRBD1 (6 bases). Trimming removed 8 bases from V and 1 base from J, with 9 bases in between. Germline values: CDR1 SGHRS, CDR2 YFSETQ. This CDR3 is built from 12 residues.

The rearrangement joins TRBV6-6 to TRBJ2-7; D perhaps matches TRBD2 (5 bases). V was trimmed by 5 bases and J by 2 bases, leaving 22 bases between them. The CDR3 consists of 17 residues. From germline, CDR1 is MNHNY and CDR2 SVGAGI (reference sequence). DNA of the CDR3: TGTGCCAGCAGTCCCCTTCAACGTACGGGAAGGGCCTACGAGCAGTACTTC. Its protein is CASSPLQRTGRAYEQYF.

This clone was seen a single time. The chain links TRBV2 to TRBJ2-5; 11 bases fit TRBD2. Germline V gene lookup returns CDR1 SNHLY and CDR2 FYNNEI. V dropped 3 bases and J dropped 3; count of bases not matched to a gene: 9. This CDR3 has 17 residues. CDR3 region: CASSEGALLAGEETQYF. The CDR3, as DNA: TGTGCCAGCAGTGAGGGGGCCCTACTAGCGGGGGAAGAGACCCAGTACTTC.

In DNA, the CDR3 is TGTGCCACCAGTGATCCTACAGGGTTTGACGGACCGGCGCAGTATTTT. It specifies CATSDPTGFDGPAQYF. The chain combines TRBV24-1 with TRBJ2-3; weak D call: TRBD1 (6 bases). V shed 3 bases and J shed 10 bases, with 22 bases lying between them. The length of the CDR3 is 16 residues. Germline CDR1 KGHDR, CDR2 SFDVKD.

The rearrangement links TRBV3-1 (or the pseudogene TRBV3-2) to TRBJ2-4; 8 bases line up with TRBD2. The CDR3 length is 15 residues. The trim removed 4 bases at V and 6 bases at J, leaving 8 bases unmatched. Per the germline V gene, CDR1 is LGHDT and CDR2 is YNNKEL (reference sequence). The CDR3 region is CASSLDTSGGNIQYF. The CDR3 nucleotides are TGTGCCAGCAGCCTCGATACTAGCGGCGGAAACATTCAGTACTTC.

The chain is built from TRBV3-1 (or the pseudogene TRBV3-2) and TRBJ1-5; D gene uncertain. The CDR3 contains 16 residues. Germline V lookup: CDR1 LGHDT, CDR2 YNNKEL (reference sequence). V was trimmed by 1 base and J by 0 bases, leaving 10 bases between them. CDR3 bases: TGTGCCAGCAGCCAAGGCTTTTCAGGTAGCAATCAGCCCCAGCATTTT. It yields the protein CASSQGFSGSNQPQHF.

This clone was picked up a small number of times. V usage is TRBV6-1 and J usage is TRBJ1-5; D might be TRBD1 (5 bases). Germline loops: CDR1 MNHNS, CDR2 SASEGT. This CDR3 comprises 18 residues. The germline V and J ends were trimmed by 3 bases and 1 base, with 19 bases remaining between them. The CDR3 bases are TGTGCCAGCAGTGAGAGTGGGATGACAGTTAGGAGCAATCAGCCCCAGCATTTT. Amino acid sequence: CASSESGMTVRSNQPQHF.

J is TRBJ2-5 and V is TRBV24-1; 7 bases are shared with TRBD2. CDR1 and CDR2 from the germline V gene are KGHDR and SFDVKD. V lost 9 bases, J lost 5 bases, and 2 bases stayed unmatched. CDR3 length equals 11 residues. CDR3 in amino acids: CATASGETQYF. In DNA form, the CDR3 reads TGTGCCACCGCTAGCGGCGAGACCCAGTACTTC.

This chain joins TRBV19 and TRBJ1-5; tentatively, D is TRBD1 (6 bases). CDR1 is LNHDA and CDR2 is SQIVND in the germline V gene (reference sequence). The CDR3 has 14 amino acids. The V end lost 3 bases, the J end lost 4 bases, and 10 bases lay between the germline ends. CDR3 coding DNA: TGTGCCAGTAGTATTTTGCAGGGGAATCAGCCCCAGCATTTT. Residues: CASSILQGNQPQHF.

V usage is TRBV5-5 and J usage is TRBJ2-1, with 9 bases aligning to TRBD2. The CDR3 totals 15 residues. Germline loops: CDR1 SGHKS, CDR2 YYEKEE (reference sequence). V lost 4 bases and J lost 4; bases outside the gene matches: 6. CDR3 sequence reads: CASSQTSGNYNEQFF. In nucleotides, the CDR3 is TGTGCCAGCAGCCAGACTAGCGGCAATTACAATGAGCAGTTCTTC.

The chain uses TRBV3-1 (or the pseudogene TRBV3-2) and TRBJ1-2; TRBD1 is a possible D gene (5 bases). This CDR3 is 15 amino acids long. Germline CDR1 and CDR2: LGHDT and YNNKEL (reference sequence). V was cut by 2 bases and J by 2 bases, with 12 bases left in between. The CDR3 DNA follows: TGTGCCAGCAGCCAACGGGGACTCCGAAACTATGGCTACACCTTC. This sequence encodes CASSQRGLRNYGYTF.

The genes are TRBV5-4 and TRBJ2-7, with 7 bases matching TRBD2. V was clipped by 0 bases and J by 5 bases; unmatched bases: 2. The CDR3 covers 13 residues. Looked up from germline, CDR1 is SGHNT and CDR2 is YYREEE (reference sequence). This CDR3 reads CASSLGGGNEQYF. The CDR3 DNA sequence: TGTGCCAGCAGCTTGGGGGGGGGTAACGAGCAGTACTTC.

This clone was seen only once. The chain is built from TRBV24-1 and TRBJ2-1; D is possibly TRBD1 (6 bases). This CDR3 is 13 amino acids long. V gave up 3 bases and J gave up 7 bases, with 9 bases separating them. Germline assignment: CDR1 KGHDR and CDR2 SFDVKD. CDR3 nucleotide sequence: TGTGCCACCAGTGATGGGACAAGAAATGAGCAGTTCTTC. Its protein is CATSDGTRNEQFF.

This chain connects TRBV19 to TRBJ2-3; 12 nucleotides agree with TRBD2. There are 16 residues in the CDR3. Per germline, CDR1 LNHDA and CDR2 SQIVND (reference sequence). V lost 4 bases and J lost 1; bases outside the gene matches: 3. CDR3 in DNA: TGTGCCAGTAGTAGGACTAGCGGGGAAGGCACAGATACGCAGTATTTT. It encodes CASSRTSGEGTDTQYF.

Note on this clone: One junction end does not reproduce the germline sequence, and a read error may be involved. J is TRBJ2-7 and V is TRBV30; D remains ambiguous. The CDR3 is made up of 11 amino acids. In germline, CDR1 is GTSNPN, CDR2 SVGIG (reference sequence). The CDR3 here is CARRYNDEQYF. The DNA for the CDR3 is TGTGCCCGGAGATACAACGACGAGCAGTACTTC.

The chain employs TRBV4-2 and TRBJ1-2; 7 positions match TRBD1. Germline V gives CDR1 LGHNA, CDR2 YNFKEQ. This CDR3 comprises 15 residues. The V gene end was trimmed by 1 base and the J gene end by 9 bases; junction bases not matched to a gene: 11. CDR3 nucleotide sequence: TGTGCCAGCAGCCAAGCAGGTAGGACAGGACAAAGCTACACCTTC. Translation: CASSQAGRTGQSYTF.

The chain carries TRBV4-1 and TRBJ1-2, with 9 bases identical to TRBD1. The length of the CDR3 is 17 residues. The V and J ends lost 3 bases and 0 bases, in that order; junction bases with no gene match: 8. Germline CDR1 is MGHRA and CDR2 is YSYEKL. Here the CDR3 DNA reads TGCGCCAGCAGCCAGCCCCCTAGGACAGGGGCTAACTATGGCTACACCTTC. Translated, it gives CASSQPPRTGANYGYTF.

This rearrangement joins TRBV9 to TRBJ1-4; tentatively, D is TRBD1 (6 bases). The CDR3 loop spans 12 amino acids. Trimming cost V 3 bases and J 9 bases, with 9 bases left between them. The germline V gene encodes CDR1 SGDLS and CDR2 YYNGEE. CDR3 bases: TGTGCCAGCAGCGCAACAGGGAAAAAACTGTTTTTT. It is translated as CASSATGKKLFF.